This T cell receptor (beta chain) derives from a study of T-cell reconstitution after alpha-beta-depleted transplantation in children. The library targeted TCRbeta and was prepared with unique molecular identifiers. TCRdb itself ran the PCR reads through MiXCR, one entry per CDR3 protein. The profile shows over 550,000 distinct CDR3 sequences, approximately 10% of them singletons. Germline V gene sequence: CDR1 SGHAT, CDR2 FQDESV (reference sequence). The CDR3 is 17 residues long. V was trimmed by 5 bases and J by 1 base, leaving 20 bases between them. V gene TRBV11-1 combines with J gene TRBJ2-5; tentative D call: TRBD2 (7 bases). The sequence derives from a human donor who donated a stem cell graft to a child with acute myeloid leukemia. The sequencing here drew on PBMCs from the stem cell graft donor, taken from the stem cell graft. The CDR3 bases are TGTGCCAGCAGCCCATTGGGGGGGCTCGAATTCCAAGAGACCCAGTACTTC. As protein: CASSPLGGLEFQETQYF.